The sequence of this T cell receptor beta chain was determined in a study of shared clonotypes between healthy human individuals. CDR3 length: 16 residues. CDR1 and CDR2 (germline): SGHAT, FQNNGV. V lost 10 bases and J 0 bases, leaving 16 bases between the germline ends. Caucasian adults living in Nashville, Tennessee, provided all samples. The repertoire was sequenced with immunoSEQ multiplex PCR; TCRdb's copy has only in-frame clones and lacks some. The profile shows about a million clones, 60% to 80% of them singletons. What was sequenced was memory CD4+ T cells from PBMCs. Subset in this sample: CD45RA-negative fraction. The chain couples TRBV11-2 to TRBJ2-6; D gene ambiguous. This clonotype was sampled from a man in his late teens or twenties in good health. Some clones in this sample may be carry-over from other donors' samples. CDR3 DNA: TGTGCCACCTCGCCGGACCGCTACTCTGGGGCCAACGTCCTGACTTTC. It translates to CATSPDRYSGANVLTF. The variable domain in full, with the rest retrieved from reference TRBV11-2 and TRBJ2-6, is EAGVAQSPRYKIIEKRQSVAFWCNPISGHATLYWYQQILGQGPKLLIQFQNNGVVDDSQLPKDRFSAERLKGVDSTLKIQPAKLEDSAVYLCATSPDRYSGANVLTFGAGSRLTVL.